This T cell receptor (beta chain) appears in the sequencing data of a study of T cells in Graves' hyperthyroidism and ophthalmopathy. Thyroid ultrasound and orbital computed tomography, with clinical symptoms and serum thyroxine and TRAb, informed diagnoses. In germline, CDR1 is LNHDA, CDR2 SQIVND (reference sequence). V lost 1 base, J lost 3 bases, and 3 bases stayed unmatched. The CDR3 contains 15 residues. What was amplified from RNA transcripts were TCR beta CDR3 regions. The TCR CDR3 first-round RT-PCR relied on the HTBI primer set. Each CDR3 protein gets one entry after TCRdb re-called the multiplex PCR reads with MiXCR. Of around 300,000 distinct CDR3 sequences listed, 22% were seen once; the top ten hold under 65%.

The sample was blood. This receptor was obtained from a young man with Graves' ophthalmopathy. V usage is TRBV19 and J usage is TRBJ1-2, with 9 bases aligning to TRBD1. The CDR3: CASSIGTGGYYGYTF. The CDR3 DNA is TGTGCCAGTAGTATAGGTACAGGGGGCTACTATGGCTACACCTTC.